Each of the 3 T cell receptor beta chains below was sequenced from the same sample in a study of blood T cell repertoires in COVID-19. Clones were sequenced by immunoSEQ multiplex PCR, and TCRdb holds only the in-frame ones, with some missing. Of under 200,000 clones in the sample, around nine tenths were seen once. What was sequenced was peripheral blood. The receptors here all came from a woman aged 70 to 79 with COVID-19, enrolled during active disease.

The CDR3 loop reads CASNSATGGRSPLHF. The CDR3 DNA reads TGTGCCAGCAATTCCGCGACAGGGGGTCGATCACCCCTCCACTTT. This chain links TRBV6-1 with TRBJ1-6; TRBD1 matches 9 bases. CDR1 is MNHNS, CDR2 SASEGT, per germline. The CDR3 runs to 15 residues. The junction had 11 bases not matched to a gene; V was cut back by 7 bases and J by 10 bases.

The chain combines TRBV7-3 with TRBJ2-3, with 9 nucleotides matching TRBD2. The germline V gene encodes CDR1 SGHTA and CDR2 FQGTGA. CDR3 length: 19 residues. V was clipped by 2 bases and J by 4 bases; unmatched bases: 16. CDR3 DNA sequence: TGTGCCAGCAGCTTACTTGGGAGCGGGGGGACCCCGGTCGCAGATACGCAGTATTTT. Residues: CASSLLGSGGTPVADTQYF.

This clone was found once. This rearrangement joins TRBV11-2 to TRBJ2-7; a weak D match, TRBD1 (5 bases). There are 13 residues in the CDR3. V lost 1 base to trimming and J lost 2 bases, with 6 bases between them. Germline CDR1 is SGHAT and CDR2 is FQNNGV. The CDR3 reads CASSLGTPYEQYF. The CDR3, as DNA: TGTGCCAGCAGCTTAGGGACACCCTACGAGCAGTACTTC.